These 22 T cell receptor beta chains came from one sample sequenced in a study of shared clonotypes between healthy human individuals. TCRdb keeps only in-frame clones here, not all; method: immunoSEQ multiplex PCR. This table holds some 1,600,000 clones, around 98% found once. Sequenced: naive CD4+ T cells sorted from blood. Stated subset: CD45RA+ positively selected. The receptors come from a man aged 25 to 40 in good health.

The chain uses TRBV7-2 and TRBJ2-3, with TRBD1 matching 9 bases. After removal of 4 bases from V and 2 bases from J, the junction contained 4 bases not matched to a gene. Germline V lookup: CDR1 SGHTA, CDR2 FQGNSA. The CDR3 is 15 amino acids. CDR3 in amino acids: CASSSGQGLTDTQYF. The CDR3, as DNA: TGTGCCAGCAGCTCGGGACAGGGCCTCACAGATACGCAGTATTTT.

J is TRBJ1-2 and V is TRBV28; a weak D match, TRBD1 (5 bases). V was clipped by 8 bases and J by 4 bases, with 20 bases between them. The CDR3 runs 15 residues. Germline CDR1 reads MDHEN; CDR2 reads SYDVKM. CDR3 residues: CASGTPTGRGYGYTF. The DNA for the CDR3 is TGTGCCAGCGGAACTCCGACGGGACGGGGCTATGGCTACACCTTC.

The chain links TRBV7-2 to TRBJ2-1; D is perhaps TRBD1 or TRBD2 (5 bases each). The CDR3 is 16 residues long. V lost 1 base and J 3 bases, leaving 13 bases between the germline ends. Germline V lookup: CDR1 SGHTA, CDR2 FQGNSA. In nucleotides, the CDR3 is TGTGCCAGCAGCTTAGAGGGGCTAGCCCGCTACAATGAGCAGTTCTTC. This sequence encodes CASSLEGLARYNEQFF.

This chain links TRBV30 with TRBJ2-1, with 7 nucleotides matching TRBD2. J lost 0 bases, V lost 5 bases, and 7 bases had no gene match. This CDR3 is 15 amino acids long. CDR1 is GTSNPN and CDR2 is SVGIG in the germline V gene (reference sequence). The CDR3, as DNA: TGTGCCTGGGTCCTCAGCGGGACCTCCTACAATGAGCAGTTCTTC. Amino acid sequence: CAWVLSGTSYNEQFF.

The J gene is TRBJ2-1, the V gene TRBV21-1; no DNA check was done on the table's D call, TRBD1. TRBV21-1 is classified as a pseudogene. This CDR3 contains 15 residues. CDR3 in amino acids: CASSKGTGSSNEQFF. Here the CDR3 DNA reads TGTGCCAGCAGCAAAGGGACAGGGTCGAGCAATGAGCAGTTCTTC.

This clone came up once. The CDR3 protein is CASSGLATKSYEQYF. CDR3 in DNA: TGTGCCAGCAGTGGACTAGCCACTAAATCCTACGAGCAGTACTTC. The chain combines TRBV27 with TRBJ2-7, with TRBD2 matching 8 bases. There are 15 residues in the CDR3. Germline V gene sequence: CDR1 MNHEY, CDR2 SMNVEV (reference sequence). Trimming removed 5 bases from V and 1 base from J; junction bases left unmatched: 7.

The V and J genes are TRBV7-9 and TRBJ2-1; unclear D gene. This CDR3 is 17 amino acids long. Trimming removed 5 bases at V and 6 bases at J, with 23 bases between. The germline gives CDR1 SEHNR, CDR2 FQNEAQ (reference sequence). CDR3 nucleotides: TGTGCCAGCAGCCCACCGACGGGTAGAAAGTCTATCAATGAGCAGTTCTTC. Protein product: CASSPPTGRKSINEQFF.

The chain has TRBV5-1 and TRBJ1-2; D is uncertain. The V end was cut by 4 bases, the J end by 4 bases, with 17 bases between. This CDR3 has 15 amino acids. The germline V gene has CDR1 SGHRS and CDR2 YFSETQ. The CDR3 bases are TGCGCCAGCAGCCCGGACCCAAGGACGGGCTATGGCTACACCTTC. Translating it yields CASSPDPRTGYGYTF.

V is TRBV7-9 and J is TRBJ2-3; D is unresolved. The germline V gene has CDR1 SEHNR and CDR2 FQNEAQ (reference sequence). The CDR3 is 16 residues long. The germline V and J ends were trimmed by 5 bases and 0 bases, with 15 bases remaining between them. In nucleotides, the CDR3 is TGTGCCAGCAGCCGCGGAGAGATTCTGAGCACAGATACGCAGTATTTT. It encodes CASSRGEILSTDTQYF. Looking up the rest from reference TRBV7-9 and TRBJ2-3 gives the full variable domain: DTGVSQNPRHKITKRGQNVTFRCDPISEHNRLYWYRQTLGQGPEFLTYFQNEAQLEKSRLLSDRFSAERPKGSFSTLEIQRTEQGDSAMYLCASSRGEILSTDTQYFGPGTRLTVL.

The chain has TRBV6-6 and TRBJ1-2; TRBD1 agrees at 12 bases. CDR3 length: 15 residues. Germline V gene sequence: CDR1 MNHNY, CDR2 SVGAGI (reference sequence). The J segment lost 8 bases and the V segment lost 4 bases, leaving 8 bases of the junction unmatched. CDR3 DNA: TGTGCCAGCAGTTCCCAGGGACAGGGGGCTTCCGGCTACACCTTC. It yields the protein CASSSQGQGASGYTF.

The gene calls are TRBV18 and TRBJ2-1; 10 nucleotides agree with TRBD1. Per germline, CDR1 KGHSH and CDR2 LQKENI. There are 18 residues in the CDR3. The junction had 8 bases not matched to a gene; V was cut back by 3 bases and J by 0 bases. This CDR3 reads CASSPGTGVLSSYNEQFF. In nucleotides, the CDR3 is TGTGCCAGCTCACCCGGGACAGGGGTGTTGAGCTCCTACAATGAGCAGTTCTTC.

This sequence joins TRBV5-4 and TRBJ2-1; 10 nucleotides align to TRBD2. There are 16 residues in the CDR3. Germline CDR1 is SGHNT and CDR2 is YYREEE (reference sequence). The trim removed 5 bases at V and 2 bases at J, leaving 7 bases unmatched. The CDR3 DNA reads as TGTGCCAGCAGTCGGACTAGCGGATTAGCCTACAATGAGCAGTTCTTC. Translation: CASSRTSGLAYNEQFF.

This clone was counted a single time. The J gene is TRBJ1-1, the V gene TRBV14, with TRBD1 matching over 8 bases. The CDR3 totals 20 residues. From germline, CDR1 is SGHDN and CDR2 FVKESK. V lost 1 base and J lost 6; bases outside the gene matches: 22. CDR3 region: CASSQAIRQGASRWTSEAFF. The CDR3 DNA reads TGTGCCAGCAGCCAAGCCATTCGGCAGGGGGCGAGTCGGTGGACATCTGAAGCTTTCTTT. The full variable domain, in which reference TRBV14 and TRBJ1-1 provide the parts outside the CDR3, is EAGVTQFPSHSVIEKGQTVTLRCDPISGHDNLYWYRRVMGKEIKFLLHFVKESKQDESGMPNNRFLAERTGGTYSTLKVQPAELEDSGVYFCASSQAIRQGASRWTSEAFFGQGTRLTVV.

Turning to this clone: Other DNA sequences within the sample encode an identical CDR3. The chain joins TRBV11-2 to TRBJ2-7, with TRBD2 matching over 7 bases. The germline V gene encodes CDR1 SGHAT and CDR2 FQNNGV. The CDR3 is made up of 14 amino acids. V shed 5 bases and J 0 bases; nucleotides not matched to a gene: 4. Written as DNA, the CDR3 is TGTGCCAGCAGCCGCGGGGGTAGCTCCTACGAGCAGTACTTC. This translates into CASSRGGSSYEQYF.

This sequence joins TRBV5-1 and TRBJ2-2; D possibly corresponds to TRBD1 (5 bases). The V gene's germline CDR1 is SGHRS and CDR2 YFSETQ. The CDR3 spans 14 residues. V dropped 2 bases and J dropped 7 bases, with 12 bases sitting between them. The CDR3 nucleotides are TGCGCCAGCAGCTTTGGCAGGGAAGACGGGGAGCTGTTTTTT. Amino acid sequence: CASSFGREDGELFF.

V is TRBV28 and J is TRBJ2-6; D tentatively fits TRBD1 or TRBD2 (5 bases each). The V gene's germline CDR1 is MDHEN and CDR2 SYDVKM. Trimming cost V 4 bases and J 0 bases, with 22 bases left between them. The CDR3 extends over 20 amino acids. CDR3 sequence: CASSWGFLTAPYSGANVLTF. CDR3 nucleotides: TGTGCCAGCAGTTGGGGGTTCTTGACAGCCCCATACTCTGGGGCCAACGTCCTGACTTTC.

This chain joins TRBV30 and TRBJ1-3; TRBD1 is a possible D gene (5 bases). In germline, CDR1 is GTSNPN, CDR2 SVGIG (reference sequence). The length of the CDR3 is 15 residues. Trimming took 1 base from V and 0 from J, leaving 10 bases between them. The CDR3 DNA reads as TGTGCCTGGAGTGGGACACAAAGCTCTGGAAACACCATATATTTT. Its translation is CAWSGTQSSGNTIYF.

The V call is TRBV5-8, the J call TRBJ2-7; D possibly matches TRBD1 or TRBD2 (5 bases each). The CDR3 runs 16 residues. V dropped 2 bases and J dropped 2 bases, with 17 bases sitting between them. Germline loops: CDR1 SGHTS, CDR2 YDEGEE. The CDR3 loop reads CASSFRLGRWTYEQYF. CDR3 bases: TGTGCCAGCAGCTTCAGGTTGGGACGGTGGACCTACGAGCAGTACTTC.

This clone was observed a single time. The chain carries TRBV18 and TRBJ1-3, with a tentative D call TRBD1 (6 bases). This CDR3 comprises 16 residues. Germline V CDR1 and CDR2: KGHSH, LQKENI. V was shortened by 3 bases and J by 4 bases, with 16 bases between the two germline ends. CDR3 DNA sequence: TGTGCCAGCTCACCGGAACAGGGACTGAGAGGAAACACCATATATTTT. Its translation is CASSPEQGLRGNTIYF.

The chain couples TRBV15 to TRBJ1-5; D is unresolved. The V and J ends lost 3 bases and 9 bases respectively, with 12 bases between them. The CDR3 runs to 13 residues. CDR1 LNHNV and CDR2 YYDKDF come from the germline V gene (reference sequence). CDR3 residues: CATSRPPGPPQHF. In DNA form, the CDR3 reads TGTGCCACCAGCAGGCCACCTGGACCGCCCCAGCATTTT.

The V gene is TRBV19, the J gene TRBJ1-2; 7 bases line up with TRBD1. V lost 4 bases and J lost 3; bases outside the gene matches: 5. CDR1 and CDR2 from the germline V gene are LNHDA and SQIVND (reference sequence). This CDR3 is 14 amino acids long. Here the CDR3 DNA reads TGTGCCAGTAGTAGAACAGGGGTTTACTATGGCTACACCTTC. Translation gives CASSRTGVYYGYTF.

The chain joins TRBV11-3 to TRBJ2-3, with TRBD2 identical over 8 bases. The V gene end was trimmed by 5 bases and the J gene end by 3 bases; junction bases not matched to a gene: 4. In germline, CDR1 is SGHNT, CDR2 YENEEA. The CDR3 spans 14 residues. The CDR3 is CASSTGGNTDTQYF. The CDR3 nucleotides read TGTGCCAGCAGCACGGGAGGGAATACAGATACGCAGTATTTT.